The rows below give T cell receptor beta chains drawn from one sample of a study of OX40 agonist ivuxolimab in advanced cancers. The method was immunoSEQ multiplex PCR; TCRdb's version includes in-frame clones alone and lacks a portion of them. The sample has more than 50,000 clones; 70% to 90% are singletons. The material sequenced was CD4+ or CD8+ T cells sorted from blood, taken in a trial of the OX40 agonist ivuxolimab. These receptors all come from an adult with an advanced solid tumor such as melanoma, head and neck, liver or kidney cancer. The CDR3 runs from the conserved cysteine through the conserved F or W. A D gene is named only where the DNA matches it firmly. Not every row has a clone size; where given, it reads once, few, many or a size class.

d_call	v_call	clone_size	j_call	cdr3_nt	cdr3_aa
-	TRBV15	-	TRBJ2-3	TGTGCCACCAGCAGAGATCCAGGGAACACAGATACGCAGTATTTT	CATSRDPGNTDTQYF
-	TRBV5-6	-	TRBJ2-2	TGTGCCAGCAGCTTGGCCGGGTCCACCGGGGAGCTGTTTTTT	CASSLAGSTGELFF
TRBD1	TRBV7-2	-	TRBJ1-6	TGTGCCAGCAGCTTAGGCCCGGACAGGCGTAATTCACCCCTCCACTTT	CASSLGPDRRNSPLHF
TRBD1	TRBV4-3	-	TRBJ2-3	TGCGCCAGCAGCCACCACGCCGGGACAGGGGGCCCAGATACGCAGTATTTT	CASSHHAGTGGPDTQYF
-	TRBV27	-	TRBJ2-3	TGTGCCAGCAGTGGCCAGGGGACAATCACAGATACGCAGTATTTT	CASSGQGTITDTQYF
TRBD2	TRBV6-1	-	TRBJ2-1	TGTGCCAGCAGTGCTAGCGGGGGGAATAATGAGCAGTTCTTC	CASSASGGNNEQFF
TRBD2	TRBV5-4	-	TRBJ2-7	TGTGCCAGCAGCTGGGGGACTAGCGGGGATTACGAGCAGTACTTC	CASSWGTSGDYEQYF
-	TRBV5-1	-	TRBJ2-1	TGCGCCAGCAGCTTGGCTGGAAAGGACAATGAGCAGTTCTTC	CASSLAGKDNEQFF
-	TRBV7-2	-	TRBJ1-5	TGTGCCAGCAGCTTAGGACAGTTCAATCAGCCCCAGCATTTT	CASSLGQFNQPQHF
TRBD1	TRBV6-1	-	TRBJ1-1	TGTGCCAGCAGTGTTCACAGGGGGAACACTGAAGCTTTCTTT	CASSVHRGNTEAFF
-	TRBV7-2	-	TRBJ1-2	TGTGCCAGCAGCTCCCGTAATGACTATGGCTACACCTTC	CASSSRNDYGYTF
-	TRBV7-9	-	TRBJ2-4	TGTGCCAGCAGCCCCCCGGGACTTCGGGGGTACATTCAGTACTTC	CASSPPGLRGYIQYF
-	TRBV28	-	TRBJ1-4	TGTGCCAGCAGTTTAAGTGGAGGGGCTAATGAAAAACTGTTTTTT	CASSLSGGANEKLFF
-	TRBV19	-	TRBJ1-2	TGTGCCACTCGGGCCATCCGAAATTTGGAAGCTAACTATGGCTACACCTTC	CATRAIRNLEANYGYTF
-	TRBV5-1	-	TRBJ2-4	TGCGCCAGCAGCTTGGAAGGGCTAGACAAAAACATTCAGTACTTC	CASSLEGLDKNIQYF
-	TRBV19	-	TRBJ2-7	TGTGCCAGTAGTACCACCGCCAGGCAGTCCTACGAGCAGTACTTC	CASSTTARQSYEQYF
-	TRBV9	once	TRBJ2-1	TGTGCCAGCAGCGTAGCTACATTAGGCCTCAATGAGCAGTTCTTC	CASSVATLGLNEQFF
-	TRBV20-1	-	TRBJ1-2	TGCAGTGCTAGGTTGGGTGGCTACACCTTC	CSARLGGYTF
-	TRBV18	once	TRBJ2-7	TGTGCCAGCTCACCGGGCGGGACGGCGTACGAGCAGTACTTC	CASSPGGTAYEQYF
TRBD2	TRBV5-1	few	TRBJ2-1	TGCGCCAGCAGCGATACTAGCGGGGGGGTTGTCTGCCCTGAGCAGTTCTTC	CASSDTSGGVVCPEQFF
-	TRBV7-8	once	TRBJ2-1	TGTGCCAGCAGCCTGGGGGGCAGGAGCTCCTACAATGAGCAGTTCTTC	CASSLGGRSSYNEQFF
TRBD1	TRBV6-5	-	TRBJ1-1	TGTGCCAGCAGTCTACCGGGACAGGGGAACACTGAAGCTTTCTTT	CASSLPGQGNTEAFF
-	TRBV4-3	-	TRBJ2-1	TGCGCCAGCAGCCAAGGTAGTGTTGGCTACAATGAGCAGTTCTTC	CASSQGSVGYNEQFF